This entry concerns a single T cell receptor (beta chain). These data come from a study of blood T cell repertoires in COVID-19. On the study more broadly: From the United States, Italy and Spain came samples of acute and convalescent COVID-19.

Source study methods: Scientists estimated how many nucleated cells there were by amplifying reference gene primers. Clones were read by immunoSEQ multiplex PCR, and TCRdb kept only the in-frame ones, dropping some. V, J and clone size are those of that table, while D and trimming were read from the DNA. The table has over 130,000 clones, 87% seen once. The CDR3 spans 15 residues. Per the germline V gene, CDR1 is LNHDA and CDR2 is SQIVND (reference sequence). V lost 4 bases and J 3 bases, leaving 14 bases between the germline ends. The sequencing input was peripheral blood. V and J are TRBV19 and TRBJ2-3; weak D call: TRBD1 (5 bases). This sequence originates from a woman aged 60-70 years with active or convalescent COVID-19. CDR3 region: CASSNRQYVTDTQYF. CDR3 in DNA: TGTGCCAGTAGTAATCGACAGTATGTGACAGATACGCAGTATTTT.